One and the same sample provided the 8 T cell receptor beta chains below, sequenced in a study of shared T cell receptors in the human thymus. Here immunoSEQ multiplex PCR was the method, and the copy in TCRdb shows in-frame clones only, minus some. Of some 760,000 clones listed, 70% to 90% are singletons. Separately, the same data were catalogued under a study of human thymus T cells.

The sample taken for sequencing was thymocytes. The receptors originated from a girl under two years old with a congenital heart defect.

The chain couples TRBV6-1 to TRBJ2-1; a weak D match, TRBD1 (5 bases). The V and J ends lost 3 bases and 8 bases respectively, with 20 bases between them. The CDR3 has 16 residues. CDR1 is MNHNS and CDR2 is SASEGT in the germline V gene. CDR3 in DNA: TGTGCCAGCAGTGATGGTGGTCAGGGCAGTGAGTATGAGCAGTTCTTC. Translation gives CASSDGGQGSEYEQFF.

CDR3 in amino acids: CASSQKANPRDIAGDPGGTF. For the CDR3, the DNA is TGCGCCAGCAGCCAAAAGGCAAACCCCCGGGACATCGCGGGGGATCCGGGTGGGACCTTC. This chain links TRBV4-3 with TRBJ1-2, with a possible D match to TRBD1 (6 bases). Germline V CDR1 and CDR2: LGHNA, YSLEER. V shed 2 bases and J shed 14 bases, with 39 bases lying between them. The CDR3 contains 20 residues.

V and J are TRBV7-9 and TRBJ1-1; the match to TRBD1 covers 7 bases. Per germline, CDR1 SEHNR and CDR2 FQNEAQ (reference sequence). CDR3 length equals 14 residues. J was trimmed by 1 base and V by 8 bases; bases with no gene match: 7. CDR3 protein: CASWDRQGNTEAFF. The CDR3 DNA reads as TGTGCCAGCTGGGATAGACAGGGGAACACTGAAGCTTTCTTT.

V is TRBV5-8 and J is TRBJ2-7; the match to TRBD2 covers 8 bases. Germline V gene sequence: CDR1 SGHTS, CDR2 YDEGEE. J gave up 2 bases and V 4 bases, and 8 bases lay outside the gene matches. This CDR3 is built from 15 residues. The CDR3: CASSHTGGMTYEQYF. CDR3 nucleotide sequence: TGTGCCAGCAGCCATACGGGGGGGATGACCTACGAGCAGTACTTC.

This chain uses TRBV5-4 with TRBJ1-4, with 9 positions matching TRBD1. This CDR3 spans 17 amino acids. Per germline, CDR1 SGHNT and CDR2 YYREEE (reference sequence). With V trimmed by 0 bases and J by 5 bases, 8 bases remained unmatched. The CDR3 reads CASSLEKRDRANEKLFF. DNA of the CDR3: TGTGCCAGCAGCTTGGAAAAACGGGACAGGGCGAATGAAAAACTGTTTTTT.

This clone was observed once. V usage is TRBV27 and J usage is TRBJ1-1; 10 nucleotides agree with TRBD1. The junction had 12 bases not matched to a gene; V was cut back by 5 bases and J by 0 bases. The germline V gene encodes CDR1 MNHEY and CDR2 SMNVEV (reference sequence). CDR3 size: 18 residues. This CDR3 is CASSLSSGTGVLNTEAFF. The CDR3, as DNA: TGTGCCAGCAGTCTGAGCTCCGGGACAGGGGTTTTGAACACTGAAGCTTTCTTT.

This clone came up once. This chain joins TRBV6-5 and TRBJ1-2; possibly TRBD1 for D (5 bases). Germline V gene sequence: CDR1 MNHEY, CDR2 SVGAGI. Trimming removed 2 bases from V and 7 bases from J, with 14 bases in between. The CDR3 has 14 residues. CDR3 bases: TGTGCCAGCAGTTACGGGCCCCAGGGTCCTGGCTACACCTTC. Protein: CASSYGPQGPGYTF.

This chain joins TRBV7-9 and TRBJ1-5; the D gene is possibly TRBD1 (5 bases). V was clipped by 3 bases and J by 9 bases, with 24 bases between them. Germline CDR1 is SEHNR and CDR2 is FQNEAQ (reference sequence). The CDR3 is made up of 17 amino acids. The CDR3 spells CASSFRPGDGSFGPQHF. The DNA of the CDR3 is TGTGCCAGCAGCTTCCGACCCGGGGACGGGAGTTTTGGGCCCCAGCATTTT.